This T cell receptor (beta chain) was recorded in a study of control samples from healthy donors and cancer patients. Sequencing used immunoSEQ multiplex PCR; TCRdb keeps in-frame clones, though not all of them. This table holds tens of thousands of clones, roughly 90% found once. Trimming took 7 bases from V and 3 from J; bases not matched to a gene: 8. This CDR3 has 13 amino acids. CDR1 and CDR2 from the germline V gene are SQVTM and ANQGSEA. This TCR came from a man aged 40-49 years with colorectal cancer. V and J are TRBV29-1 and TRBJ1-1, with TRBD1 matching over 7 bases. The sequenced sample consisted of PBMCs. The CDR3: CSDSRGSYTEAFF. DNA for the CDR3: TGCAGCGATAGCAGGGGGTCCTACACTGAAGCTTTCTTT.